The 15 T cell receptor beta chains listed next were all sequenced from one sample in a study of technical replicates of blood from a handful of donors. TCRdb's table, derived via immunoSEQ multiplex PCR, lists solely in-frame clones and lacks some. The sample lists approximately 69,000 clones, over 80% seen once, with around 4.6% in the top ten. The sample was PBMCs. These receptors were taken from a human donor in good health. Some clones in this sample may be carry-over from other donors' samples.

The chain uses TRBV4-3 and TRBJ2-2, with TRBD1 identical over 10 bases. Germline-derived CDR1 and CDR2 are LGHNA and YSLEER. The length of the CDR3 is 15 residues. The V gene end was trimmed by 2 bases and the J gene end by 6 bases; junction bases not matched to a gene: 3. CDR3 coding DNA: TGCGCCAGCAGCCAAATGACAGGGGGCGCCGGGGAGCTGTTTTTT. Translated, it gives CASSQMTGGAGELFF.

The V and J genes are TRBV7-2 and TRBJ2-5, with a possible D match to TRBD2 (6 bases). Between the trimmed V and J ends, which lost 0 bases and 2 bases, there was a span of 16 bases. The CDR3 runs to 17 residues. CDR1 and CDR2 from the germline V gene are SGHTA and FQGNSA. The CDR3 bases are TGTGCCAGCAGCTTAGCCTTCGGAAGTAGCGGTCAAGAGACCCAGTACTTC. Translating it yields CASSLAFGSSGQETQYF.

The chain recombines TRBV28 with TRBJ2-1, with 12 nucleotides matching TRBD2. With V trimmed by 4 bases and J by 4 bases, 5 bases remained unmatched. Germline assignment: CDR1 MDHEN and CDR2 SYDVKM. The CDR3 covers 16 residues. As DNA, the CDR3 is TGTGCCAGCAGTTCGAGACTAGCGGGAGCATACAATGAGCAGTTCTTC. Encoded protein: CASSSRLAGAYNEQFF.

V gene TRBV11-2 combines with J gene TRBJ2-5; a possible D gene is TRBD2 (6 bases). Per germline, CDR1 SGHAT and CDR2 FQNNGV. CDR3 length: 13 amino acids. V lost 1 base and J lost 9, with 12 bases in between. The DNA of the CDR3 is TGTGCCAGCAGCTTAGTGGACCGCGGGGCCCAGTACTTC. Amino acid sequence: CASSLVDRGAQYF.

The chain couples TRBV6-5 to TRBJ2-3, with D possibly being TRBD2 (6 bases). This CDR3 comprises 12 residues. The V end lost 2 bases, the J end lost 9 bases, and 9 bases lay between the germline ends. Germline-derived CDR1 and CDR2 are MNHEY and SVGAGI. The chain's CDR3 is CASSYTEGTQYF. The CDR3 DNA reads as TGTGCCAGCAGTTACACGGAGGGAACGCAGTATTTT.

This clone has only one observation. This chain uses TRBV7-7 with TRBJ2-5; 12 nucleotides agree with TRBD2. With 1 base clipped from V and 1 base from J, the junction kept 1 base outside the gene matches. This CDR3 spans 16 amino acids. Per the germline V gene, CDR1 is SSHAT and CDR2 is FNYEAQ (reference sequence). CDR3 amino acids: CASSLGLAGVQETQYF. As DNA, the CDR3 is TGTGCCAGCAGCTTAGGACTAGCGGGAGTCCAAGAGACCCAGTACTTC.

The chain employs TRBV28 and TRBJ2-7; a weak D match, TRBD2 (6 bases). The CDR3 covers 13 residues. The germline V and J ends were trimmed by 1 base and 4 bases, with 8 bases remaining between them. The germline V gene encodes CDR1 MDHEN and CDR2 SYDVKM. The CDR3 nucleotides are TGTGCCAGCAGTTTATTGACTAGTTACGAGCAGTACTTC. Encoded protein: CASSLLTSYEQYF.

The chain uses TRBV7-3 and TRBJ2-1, with TRBD2 identical over 7 bases. With V trimmed by 5 bases and J by 6 bases, 7 bases remained unmatched. The CDR3 spans 14 residues. The V gene's germline CDR1 is SGHTA and CDR2 FQGTGA. The CDR3 loop is CASSPGTTFNEQFF. In DNA form, the CDR3 reads TGTGCCAGCAGCCCCGGGACTACGTTCAATGAGCAGTTCTTC.

The chain has TRBV7-2 and TRBJ2-4; 10 bases agree with TRBD2. The CDR3 extends over 14 amino acids. Germline V CDR1 and CDR2: SGHTA, FQGNSA. The trim removed 3 bases at V and 8 bases at J, leaving 4 bases unmatched. This chain's CDR3 is CASSFKAGGDIQYF. The DNA of the CDR3 is TGTGCCAGCAGCTTCAAAGCGGGAGGGGACATTCAGTACTTC.

The V call is TRBV11-2, the J call TRBJ2-2; no clear D. Germline lookup yields CDR1 SGHAT and CDR2 FQNNGV. V was clipped by 5 bases and J by 4 bases, with 8 bases between them. The length of the CDR3 is 13 residues. Written as DNA, the CDR3 is TGTGCCAGCAGCACCTCTATCACCGGGGAGCTGTTTTTT. Protein product: CASSTSITGELFF.

The J gene is TRBJ2-5, the V gene TRBV2, with D unclear. CDR3 length: 10 residues. Trimming stripped 7 bases from V and 5 bases from J, with 5 bases between. Germline V CDR1 and CDR2: SNHLY, FYNNEI. For the CDR3, the DNA is TGTGCCAGCACGCGGGAGACCCAGTACTTC. Translating gives CASTRETQYF.

J is TRBJ2-3 and V is TRBV2; 12 nucleotides match TRBD2. This CDR3 comprises 15 residues. Unmatched junction bases numbered 6, after V lost 6 bases and J lost 5 bases. From germline, CDR1 is SNHLY and CDR2 FYNNEI. The CDR3 spells CASRPSGGAGDTQYF. The CDR3 DNA reads TGTGCCAGCAGGCCTAGCGGGGGGGCCGGAGATACGCAGTATTTT.

The gene calls are TRBV7-9 and TRBJ1-6; 7 bases are shared with TRBD1. V gave up 5 bases and J gave up 10 bases; unmatched junction bases: 17. Germline V lookup: CDR1 SEHNR, CDR2 FQNEAQ (reference sequence). The CDR3 is 17 amino acids. The CDR3 sequence: CASSLPAWTGGSSPLHF. The CDR3 DNA is TGTGCCAGCAGCCTACCCGCCTGGACAGGAGGGTCGTCACCCCTCCACTTT.

This clone was observed a single time. This rearrangement joins TRBV5-1 to TRBJ2-1; TRBD1 matches at 8 bases. The germline V gene encodes CDR1 SGHRS and CDR2 YFSETQ. With V trimmed by 3 bases and J by 0 bases, 5 bases remained unmatched. The CDR3 is 16 amino acids. CDR3 DNA sequence: TGCGCCAGCAGCTGGTGGACAGGGAGCTCCTACAATGAGCAGTTCTTC. Encoded protein: CASSWWTGSSYNEQFF.

This rearrangement joins TRBV6-4 to TRBJ2-3, with TRBD2 as a possible D gene (7 bases). From germline, CDR1 is MRHNA and CDR2 SNTAGT. CDR3 length equals 15 residues. Trimming removed 6 bases at V and 3 bases at J, with 16 bases between. In DNA form, the CDR3 reads TGTGCCAGCAGCCTAGCTAGCGGACAGACAGATACGCAGTATTTT. Translation: CASSLASGQTDTQYF.